The 20 T cell receptor beta chains listed next were all sequenced from one sample in a study of human T cells and chemical hapten exposure. TCRdb itself ran the RACE reads through MiXCR, one entry per CDR3 protein. The profile covers about 51,000 distinct CDR3 sequences, with approximately 9.8% appearing a single time and about 14% taken by the ten largest. As to time point: pre-sensitization, week 0. As for treatment: therapeutic diphenylcyclopropenone sensitization with weekly scalp DPC. Sequences were derived from whole blood, sampled in connection with sensitization to the hapten diphenylcyclopropenone (DPC). These receptors all stem from a woman aged 40 to 50 with alopecia areata. Some clones in this sample may be carry-over from other donors' samples.

Concerning this clonotype: The junction departs from the called germline gene at one end, perhaps through a read error. Here the CDR3 DNA reads TGTGCCAGCACACCCACTATCCCCGGGGGCGAATCTGGAAACACCATATATTTT. Translation gives CASTPTIPGGESGNTIYF. V gene TRBV18 combines with J gene TRBJ1-3; possibly TRBD1 for D (6 bases). The germline V gene encodes CDR1 KGHSH and CDR2 LQKENI. The CDR3 is 18 residues long.

This clonotype was seen ten or more times. The rearrangement uses TRBV11-2 and TRBJ1-5; TRBD1 matches at 12 bases. This CDR3 contains 17 residues. CDR1 and CDR2 (germline): SGHAT, FQNNGV. Losses at the gene ends were 1 base for V and 6 bases for J; bases not matched to a gene: 7. In DNA form, the CDR3 reads TGTGCCAGCAGCTTAGGAACCGGGACAGGGGGCGGTCAGCCCCAGCATTTT. Its translation: CASSLGTGTGGGQPQHF. The complete variable domain, with remaining parts taken from reference TRBV11-2 and TRBJ1-5, reads EAGVAQSPRYKIIEKRQSVAFWCNPISGHATLYWYQQILGQGPKLLIQFQNNGVVDDSQLPKDRFSAERLKGVDSTLKIQPAKLEDSAVYLCASSLGTGTGGGQPQHFGDGTRLSIL.

This clonotype appeared many times. The chain employs TRBV2 and TRBJ2-2; 7 nucleotides agree with TRBD2. This CDR3 has 11 residues. Germline V CDR1 and CDR2: SNHLY, FYNNEI. The V and J ends lost 6 bases and 10 bases, in that order; junction bases with no gene match: 2. The CDR3 is CASRGGEELFF. The CDR3, as DNA: TGTGCCAGCAGGGGAGGGGAGGAGCTGTTTTTT.

This clonotype was observed at least ten times. The chain joins TRBV9 to TRBJ1-2, with TRBD1 matching 9 bases. The CDR3 spans 16 residues. Germline assignment: CDR1 SGDLS and CDR2 YYNGEE. The trim removed 4 bases at V and 5 bases at J, leaving 12 bases unmatched. In DNA form, the CDR3 reads TGTGCCAGCAGCTCCAGCGGAGGGGGACAGGGATATGGCTACACCTTC. Amino acid sequence: CASSSSGGGQGYGYTF.

This clonotype was counted a few times. Here the CDR3 DNA reads TGTGCCAGCAGCCCTGACGGGTACTCTGGGGCCAACGTCCTGACTTTC. Translating gives CASSPDGYSGANVLTF. The genes are TRBV12-3 or TRBV12-4 and TRBJ2-6, with D unclear. The CDR3 runs to 16 residues. V was clipped by 6 bases and J by 0 bases, with 12 bases between them.

This clonotype came up many times. The gene calls are TRBV5-5 and TRBJ2-1; D assignment may be TRBD1 or TRBD2 (5 bases each). The length of the CDR3 is 18 residues. The V end lost 2 bases, the J end lost 4 bases, and 22 bases lay between the germline ends. The V gene's germline CDR1 is SGHKS and CDR2 YYEKEE (reference sequence). The chain's CDR3 is CASSFPSSGTEIYNEQFF. CDR3 sequence (DNA): TGTGCCAGCAGCTTTCCCTCGTCCGGGACGGAGATTTACAATGAGCAGTTCTTC.

This clonotype was recorded at least ten times. V usage is TRBV27 and J usage is TRBJ2-7; D is undetermined. The CDR3 covers 12 residues. Germline CDR1 MNHEY, CDR2 SMNVEV (reference sequence). V lost 6 bases to trimming and J lost 2 bases, with 8 bases between them. CDR3 bases: TGTGCCAGCAGGACGGACCCCTACGAGCAGTACTTC. It is translated as CASRTDPYEQYF.

The V call is TRBV11-2, the J call TRBJ1-6, with D tentatively TRBD1 (5 bases). From germline, CDR1 is SGHAT and CDR2 FQNNGV. The CDR3 sequence is 14 residues long. Trimming stripped 5 bases from V and 7 bases from J, with 12 bases between. CDR3 nucleotide sequence: TGTGCCAGCAGCCGCGGGGCAGGGAATTCACCCCTCCACTTT. Translating gives CASSRGAGNSPLHF.

The sample holds many counts of this clonotype. The chain recombines TRBV12-3 or TRBV12-4 with TRBJ1-6; 7 bases fit TRBD1. V was clipped by 5 bases and J by 7 bases; unmatched bases: 11. The CDR3 is 16 residues long. DNA for the CDR3: TGTGCCAGCAGTCGCCAAGGGGGCTTAATCAATTCACCCCTCCACTTT. Translating gives CASSRQGGLINSPLHF.

At least ten counts were recorded for this clonotype. This rearrangement joins TRBV11-2 to TRBJ2-7; tentative D call: TRBD2 (5 bases). The germline gives CDR1 SGHAT, CDR2 FQNNGV. Trimming removed 5 bases at V and 0 bases at J, with 14 bases between. The CDR3 runs 15 residues. This CDR3 is CASSRGPSSSYEQYF. Written as DNA, the CDR3 is TGTGCCAGCAGCCGAGGGCCTTCGAGCTCCTACGAGCAGTACTTC.

The chain combines TRBV13 with TRBJ2-3; D remains unclear. The germline V gene encodes CDR1 PRHDT and CDR2 FYEKMQ (reference sequence). The CDR3 covers 13 residues. Trimming cost V 4 bases and J 7 bases, with 12 bases left between them. Here the CDR3 DNA reads TGTGCCAGCAGCTCAGACTCCCCTTATACGCAGTATTTT. Protein sequence: CASSSDSPYTQYF.

This clonotype was observed at least ten times. This chain links TRBV6-2 or TRBV6-3 with TRBJ1-1; D unresolved. This CDR3 is built from 15 residues. V lost 2 bases and J lost 4, with 14 bases in between. The V gene's germline CDR1 is MNHEY and CDR2 SVGEGT. Written as DNA, the CDR3 is TGTGCCAGCAGTTACCCCCCAATGGGCAGCACTGAAGCTTTCTTT. Residues: CASSYPPMGSTEAFF.

This clonotype was counted only a few times. The rearrangement joins TRBV6-1 to TRBJ2-5, with no clear D. Germline loops: CDR1 MNHNS, CDR2 SASEGT. This CDR3 contains 14 residues. V lost 1 base and J lost 6, with 12 bases in between. The CDR3 bases are TGTGCCAGCAGTGAAGAGACCAGGTCGAAGACCCAGTACTTC. This sequence encodes CASSEETRSKTQYF.

This clonotype has a handful of counts. This rearrangement joins TRBV28 to TRBJ1-5; a weak D match, TRBD1 (5 bases). CDR3 size: 17 residues. V gave up 1 base and J gave up 5 bases, with 18 bases separating them. Germline V lookup: CDR1 MDHEN, CDR2 SYDVKM. The CDR3 nucleotides read TGTGCCAGCAGTTTATCCCCCTTCAGGGTAAGGGATCAGCCCCAGCATTTT. Amino acid sequence: CASSLSPFRVRDQPQHF.

There are many counts of this clonotype. This sequence joins TRBV11-1 and TRBJ1-1, with D uncertain. Germline values: CDR1 SGHAT, CDR2 FQDESV (reference sequence). This CDR3 has 14 residues. Trimming pared 5 bases from V and 7 bases from J, leaving 17 bases between. For the CDR3, the DNA is TGTGCCAGCAGCACCCACGAGATGGGTATTGAAGCTTTCTTT. Residues: CASSTHEMGIEAFF.

This clonotype was observed at least ten times. The chain has TRBV7-3 and TRBJ1-1; TRBD1 aligns across 7 bases. Germline CDR1 and CDR2: SGHTA and FQGTGA. This CDR3 is 14 amino acids long. V dropped 6 bases and J dropped 0; count of bases not matched to a gene: 4. The CDR3 sequence: CASSPGGMNTEAFF. DNA of the CDR3: TGTGCCAGCAGTCCAGGGGGGATGAACACTGAAGCTTTCTTT.

This clonotype was seen ten or more times. The chain couples TRBV7-3 to TRBJ1-5; D call uncertain. This CDR3 has 13 residues. Between the trimmed V and J ends, which lost 2 bases and 4 bases, there was a span of 6 bases. The germline V gene encodes CDR1 SGHTA and CDR2 FQGTGA. Here the CDR3 reads CASSLGPNQPQHF. CDR3 nucleotides: TGTGCCAGCAGCTTAGGACCGAATCAGCCCCAGCATTTT. Supplemented by reference TRBV7-3 and TRBJ1-5, the full variable domain reads GAGVSQTPSNKVTEKGKYVELRCDPISGHTALYWYRQSLGQGPEFLIYFQGTGAADDSGLPNDRFFAVRPEGSVSTLKIQRTERGDSAVYLCASSLGPNQPQHFGDGTRLSIL.

This clonotype was seen many times. V usage is TRBV11-2 and J usage is TRBJ1-4, with D unclear. The CDR3 runs 15 residues. Germline loops: CDR1 SGHAT, CDR2 FQNNGV. The V end was cut by 5 bases, the J end by 8 bases, with 18 bases between. This chain's CDR3 is CASSQRHRYGEKLFF. The CDR3 DNA reads TGTGCCAGCAGCCAAAGACACCGTTATGGCGAAAAACTGTTTTTT. Variable domain in full (rest from reference TRBV11-2 and TRBJ1-4): EAGVAQSPRYKIIEKRQSVAFWCNPISGHATLYWYQQILGQGPKLLIQFQNNGVVDDSQLPKDRFSAERLKGVDSTLKIQPAKLEDSAVYLCASSQRHRYGEKLFFGSGTQLSVL.

In this sample, this clonotype turned up many times. The chain is built from TRBV21-1 and TRBJ2-7; TRBD1, the D gene given by the table, was not confirmed from the DNA. TRBV21-1 is an annotated pseudogene. The CDR3 loop spans 16 amino acids. CDR3 sequence reads: CASSTRDRDYPYEQYF. CDR3 DNA: TGTGCCAGCAGCACCCGGGACAGGGATTACCCCTACGAGCAGTACTTC.

This rearrangement joins TRBV5-5 to TRBJ2-3, with D unresolved. CDR3 size: 12 residues. Germline V gives CDR1 SGHKS, CDR2 YYEKEE (reference sequence). The V end lost 2 bases, the J end lost 3 bases, and 4 bases lay between the germline ends. The CDR3 protein is CASSFITDTQYF. The CDR3 DNA sequence: TGTGCCAGCAGCTTTATTACAGATACGCAGTATTTT.